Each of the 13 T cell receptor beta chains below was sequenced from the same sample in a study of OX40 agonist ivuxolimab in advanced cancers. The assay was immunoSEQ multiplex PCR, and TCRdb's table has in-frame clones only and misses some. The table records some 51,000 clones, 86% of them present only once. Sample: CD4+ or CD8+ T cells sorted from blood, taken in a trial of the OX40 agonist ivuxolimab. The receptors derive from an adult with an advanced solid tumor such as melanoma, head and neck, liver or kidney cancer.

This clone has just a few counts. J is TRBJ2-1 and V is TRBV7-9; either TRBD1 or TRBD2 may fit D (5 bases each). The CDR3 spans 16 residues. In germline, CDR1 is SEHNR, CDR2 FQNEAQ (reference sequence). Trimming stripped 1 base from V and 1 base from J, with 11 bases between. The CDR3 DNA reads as TGTGCCAGCAGCTTAGAGGGACCTATTTCCTACAATGAGCAGTTCTTC. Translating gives CASSLEGPISYNEQFF. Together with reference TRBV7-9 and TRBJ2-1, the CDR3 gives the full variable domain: DTGVSQNPRHKITKRGQNVTFRCDPISEHNRLYWYRQTLGQGPEFLTYFQNEAQLEKSRLLSDRFSAERPKGSFSTLEIQRTEQGDSAMYLCASSLEGPISYNEQFFGPGTRLTVL.

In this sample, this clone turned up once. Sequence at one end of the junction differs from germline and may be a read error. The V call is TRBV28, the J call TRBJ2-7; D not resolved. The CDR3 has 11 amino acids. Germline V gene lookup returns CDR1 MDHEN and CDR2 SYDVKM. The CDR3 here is CASSARYGQYF. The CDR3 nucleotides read TGTGCCAGCAGTGCCCGCTACGGGCAGTACTTC.

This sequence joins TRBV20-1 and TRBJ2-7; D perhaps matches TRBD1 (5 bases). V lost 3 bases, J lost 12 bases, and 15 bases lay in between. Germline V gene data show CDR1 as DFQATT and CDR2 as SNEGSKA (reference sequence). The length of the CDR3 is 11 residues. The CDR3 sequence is CSASQGEVVYF. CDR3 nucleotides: TGCAGTGCTAGTCAGGGCGAGGTGGTGTACTTC.

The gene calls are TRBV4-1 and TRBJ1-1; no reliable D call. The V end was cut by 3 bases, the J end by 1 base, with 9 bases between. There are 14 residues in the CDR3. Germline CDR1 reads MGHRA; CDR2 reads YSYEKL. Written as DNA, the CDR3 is TGCGCCAGCAGCCATGTACAGCAGAACACTGAAGCTTTCTTT. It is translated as CASSHVQQNTEAFF.

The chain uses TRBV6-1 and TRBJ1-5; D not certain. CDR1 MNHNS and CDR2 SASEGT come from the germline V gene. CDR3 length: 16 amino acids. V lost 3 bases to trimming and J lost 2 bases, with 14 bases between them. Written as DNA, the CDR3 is TGTGCCAGCAGTGAGAAAGGGTGGAAGGGCAATCAGCCCCAGCATTTT. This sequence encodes CASSEKGWKGNQPQHF.

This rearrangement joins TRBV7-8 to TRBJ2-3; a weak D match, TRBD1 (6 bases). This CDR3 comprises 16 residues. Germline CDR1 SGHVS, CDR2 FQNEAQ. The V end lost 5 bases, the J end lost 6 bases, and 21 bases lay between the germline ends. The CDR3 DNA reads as TGTGCCAGCAGCGTCAGGACAGCTCCGAACTTCGATACGCAGTATTTT. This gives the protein CASSVRTAPNFDTQYF.

DNA for the CDR3: TGTGCCAGCAGTCTGGGTGGGAGTGGAATCGGGGAGCTGTTTTTT. Translation gives CASSLGGSGIGELFF. The chain carries TRBV27 and TRBJ2-2, with a possible D match to TRBD2 (5 bases). CDR3 length: 15 amino acids. Looked up from germline, CDR1 is MNHEY and CDR2 is SMNVEV (reference sequence). V lost 5 bases, J lost 7 bases, and 17 bases lay in between.

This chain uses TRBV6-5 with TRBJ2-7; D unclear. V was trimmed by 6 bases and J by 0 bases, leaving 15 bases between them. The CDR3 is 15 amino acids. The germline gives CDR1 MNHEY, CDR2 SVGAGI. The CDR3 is CASSNLHTNSYEQYF. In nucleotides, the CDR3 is TGTGCCAGCAGCAACCTACACACGAACTCCTACGAGCAGTACTTC.

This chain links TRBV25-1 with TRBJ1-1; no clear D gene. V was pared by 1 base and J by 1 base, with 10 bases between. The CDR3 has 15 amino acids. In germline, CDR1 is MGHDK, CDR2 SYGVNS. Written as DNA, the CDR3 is TGTGCCAGCAGTGAATGGGGAGGGCGGAACACTGAAGCTTTCTTT. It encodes CASSEWGGRNTEAFF.

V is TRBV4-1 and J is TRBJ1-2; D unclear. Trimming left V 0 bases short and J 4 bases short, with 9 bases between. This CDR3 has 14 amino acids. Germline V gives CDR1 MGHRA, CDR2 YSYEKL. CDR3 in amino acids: CASSQDRVGYGYTF. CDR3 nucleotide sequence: TGCGCCAGCAGCCAAGACCGTGTGGGCTATGGCTACACCTTC.

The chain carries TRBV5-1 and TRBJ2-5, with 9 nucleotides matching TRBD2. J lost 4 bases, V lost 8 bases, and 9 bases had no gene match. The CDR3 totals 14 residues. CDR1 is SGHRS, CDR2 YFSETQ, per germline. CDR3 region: CASRAGGPSETQYF. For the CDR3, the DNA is TGCGCCAGTCGGGCGGGAGGGCCTTCAGAGACCCAGTACTTC. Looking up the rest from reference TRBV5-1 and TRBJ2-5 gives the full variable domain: KAGVTQTPRYLIKTRGQQVTLSCSPISGHRSVSWYQQTPGQGLQFLFEYFSETQRNKGNFPGRFSGRQFSNSRSEMNVSTLELGDSALYLCASRAGGPSETQYFGPGTRLLVL.

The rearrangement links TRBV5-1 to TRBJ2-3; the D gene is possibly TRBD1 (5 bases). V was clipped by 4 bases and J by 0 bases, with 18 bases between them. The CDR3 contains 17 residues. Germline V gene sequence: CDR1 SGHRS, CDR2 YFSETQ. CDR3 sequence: CASSPIDTGVSTDTQYF. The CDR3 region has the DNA TGCGCCAGCAGCCCGATTGACACAGGTGTAAGCACAGATACGCAGTATTTT.

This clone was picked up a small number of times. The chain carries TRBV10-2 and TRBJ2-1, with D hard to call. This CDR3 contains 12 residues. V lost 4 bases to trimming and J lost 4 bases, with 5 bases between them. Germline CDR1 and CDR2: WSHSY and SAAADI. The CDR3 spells CASSGGYNEQFF. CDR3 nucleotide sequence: TGCGCCAGCAGTGGAGGTTACAATGAGCAGTTCTTC.